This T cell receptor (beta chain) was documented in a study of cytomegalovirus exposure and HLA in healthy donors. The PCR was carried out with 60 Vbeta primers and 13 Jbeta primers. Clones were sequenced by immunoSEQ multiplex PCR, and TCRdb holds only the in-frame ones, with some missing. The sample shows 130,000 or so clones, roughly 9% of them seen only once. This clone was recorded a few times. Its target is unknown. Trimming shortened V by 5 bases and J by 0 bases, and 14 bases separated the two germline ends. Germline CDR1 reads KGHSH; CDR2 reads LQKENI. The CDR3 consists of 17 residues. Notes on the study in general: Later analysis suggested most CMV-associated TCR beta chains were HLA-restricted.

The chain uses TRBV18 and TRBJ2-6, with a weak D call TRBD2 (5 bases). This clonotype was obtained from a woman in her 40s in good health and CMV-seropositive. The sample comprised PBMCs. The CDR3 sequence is CASSSTLGDSGANVLTF. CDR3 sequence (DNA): TGTGCCAGCTCATCTACGTTGGGAGACTCTGGGGCCAACGTCCTGACTTTC. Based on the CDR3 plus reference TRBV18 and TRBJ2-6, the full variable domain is NAGVMQNPRHLVRRRGQEARLRCSPMKGHSHVYWYRQLPEEGLKFMVYLQKENIIDESGMPKERFSAEFPKEGPSILRIQQVVRGDSAAYFCASSSTLGDSGANVLTFGAGSRLTVL.